Listed below are T cell receptor beta chains from one sample, sequenced in a study of T cells after posttransplantation cyclophosphamide. Some clones are missing from TCRdb's copy, which holds only in-frame ones; the method was immunoSEQ multiplex PCR. This sample carries around 34,000 clones, none of them present only once. The specimen was PBMCs. The receptors originated from a middle-aged man in good health, CMV-negative, and a related stem cell transplant donor. The CDR3 runs from the conserved cysteine through the conserved F or W. D genes are given only for firm matches. Expanded clones are given a class, and other clones once, few, many or no size at all.

d_call j_call clone_size v_call cdr3_nt cdr3_aa
TRBD1 TRBJ2-2 many TRBV19 TGTGCCAGTACGGACAGGGCGGACACCGGGGAGCTGTTTTTT CASTDRADTGELFF
. TRBJ2-1 many TRBV18 TGTGCCAGCTCACCAGGGCTGGTCTCCTACAATGAGCAGTTCTTC CASSPGLVSYNEQFF
. TRBJ2-2 many TRBV5-1 TGCGCCAGCAGCTTGTCGGGGGTCGGGAACACCGGGGAGCTGTTTTTT CASSLSGVGNTGELFF
. TRBJ1-2 many TRBV5-6 TGTGCCAGCAGCTTGGTAGTCAGGGGTGGCTACACCTTC CASSLVVRGGYTF
. TRBJ1-1 many TRBV7-9 TGTGCCAGCAGCTTAGCGAATCGAGAGACTGAAGCTTTCTTT CASSLANRETEAFF
. TRBJ2-3 many TRBV7-7 TGTGCTAGCAGCTTAGGGGCCTTCACAGATACGCAGTATTTT CASSLGAFTDTQYF
. TRBJ1-2 many TRBV7-9 TGTGCCAGCAGCCCGATGTCAGGGGAAAGCTACACCTTC CASSPMSGESYTF
TRBD1 TRBJ1-1 many TRBV5-4 TGTGCCAGCAGCTTGAGGGACAGGGAGACTGAAGCTTTCTTT CASSLRDRETEAFF
. TRBJ1-6 many TRBV13 TGTGCCAGCAGCTCACGTGGAGCACCGGCCCTCCACTTT CASSSRGAPALHF
TRBD1 TRBJ1-2 few TRBV7-2 TGTGCCAGCAGCTCGACGGACTCCGGGACAGGTCTAGGCTATGGCTACACCTTC CASSSTDSGTGLGYGYTF
TRBD1 TRBJ1-1 many TRBV5-1 TGCGCCAGCAGCACATTTCCCGGGACAGGGGGAGGTGAAGCTTTCTTT CASSTFPGTGGGEAFF
TRBD2 TRBJ2-7 many TRBV5-6 TGTGCCAGCAGCCCGGGACTAGCGGGATCCTACGAGCAGTACTTC CASSPGLAGSYEQYF
. TRBJ1-4 many TRBV7-9 TGTGCCAGCAGCTTGTGGGGCTCCACAACTAATGAAAAACTGTTTTTT CASSLWGSTTNEKLFF
. TRBJ1-4 many TRBV7-9 TGTGCCAGCAGCTTGGACAGAACTAATGAAAAACTGTTTTTT CASSLDRTNEKLFF
TRBD1 TRBJ2-3 many TRBV10-3 TGTGCCATCGCTGCAGGGGGCTTCGCAGATACGCAGTATTTT CAIAAGGFADTQYF
TRBD1 TRBJ1-6 . TRBV19 TGTGCCAGTAGTATAAGCGGCAGGGGGATTTTAGATTCACCCCTCCACTTT CASSISGRGILDSPLHF